Listed below are T cell receptor beta chains from one sample, sequenced in a study of T-cell memory formation after mild COVID-19. One entry per CDR3 protein, called by TCRdb with MiXCR from the 5' RACE reads. The sample yields some 130,000 distinct CDR3 sequences, about a sixth seen once. Sequences were obtained from PBMCs or a T cell subset sorted from them (not recorded which). The receptors come from an adult woman who had mild COVID-19 (a few samples of this study predate the infection). Cell type and time point are not known. CDR3s include the opening cysteine and the closing phenylalanine or tryptophan. A D gene is named only where the DNA matches it firmly. Only some rows state a clone size, as once, few, many or a class for expanded clones.

CASSVAPGSIETQYF | TGTGCCAGCAGCGTAGCTCCGGGGAGCATAGAGACCCAGTACTTC | TRBJ2-5 | TRBV9 | many | .
CSAQRDSDYGYTF | TGCAGTGCTCAGCGGGACAGTGACTATGGCTACACCTTC | TRBJ1-2 | TRBV20-1 | few | TRBD1
CSVEVGGRLIEQYF | TGCAGCGTTGAGGTCGGAGGTCGGCTCATCGAGCAGTACTTC | TRBJ2-7 | TRBV29-1 | . | .
CASSLGKGIPTDTQYF | TGTGCCAGCAGCTTAGGGAAGGGTATCCCCACAGATACGCAGTATTTT | TRBJ2-3 | TRBV7-8 | . | .
CASSRRTGEDTQYF | TGCGCCAGCAGCCGCAGGACAGGGGAAGATACGCAGTATTTT | TRBJ2-3 | TRBV5-1 | . | TRBD1
CASSLTGFGEQYF | TGTGCCAGCAGTTTGACAGGGTTCGGCGAGCAGTACTTC | TRBJ2-7 | TRBV27 | . | TRBD1
CASTQSRENTEAFF | TGTGCCAGCACCCAAAGTAGGGAGAACACTGAAGCTTTCTTT | TRBJ1-1 | TRBV12-3/TRBV12-4 | few | .
CASSQDRPLNSGVNTGELFF | TGTGCCAGCAGCCAAGATCGCCCTCTCAACTCCGGGGTGAACACCGGGGAGCTGTTTTTT | TRBJ2-2 | TRBV4-2 | . | .
CASTRRQGQSEQYF | TGTGCCAGCACCCGAAGACAGGGACAGTCCGAGCAGTACTTC | TRBJ2-7 | TRBV28 | . | TRBD1
CASSLALRDEQFF | TGTGCCAGCAGCTTAGCGTTAAGAGATGAGCAGTTCTTC | TRBJ2-1 | TRBV11-1 | few | .
CSARSLGGGNEQFF | TGCAGTGCTAGATCCCTCGGGGGGGGCAATGAGCAGTTCTTC | TRBJ2-1 | TRBV20-1 | . | TRBD2
CASSVEGISNQPQHF | TGTGCCAGCAGCGTCGAGGGAATAAGCAATCAGCCCCAGCATTTT | TRBJ1-5 | TRBV12-3/TRBV12-4 | few | .
CAISEGDSGAYEQYF | TGTGCCATCAGTGAGGGGGACTCGGGGGCCTACGAGCAGTACTTC | TRBJ2-7 | TRBV10-3 | few | .
CASSRDGGADQSYTF | TGTGCCAGCAGCAGGGATGGGGGGGCGGATCAAAGCTACACCTTC | TRBJ1-2 | TRBV5-4 | . | .
CASSVKQGAGEKLFF | TGCGCCAGCAGCGTCAAACAGGGGGCGGGGGAAAAACTGTTTTTT | TRBJ1-4 | TRBV5-1 | few | TRBD1
CASSPNKKLAGSYEQYF | TGTGCCAGCAGCCCTAATAAGAAGCTAGCGGGGAGCTACGAGCAGTACTTC | TRBJ2-7 | TRBV16 | . | TRBD2
CASSSGPGEQFF | TGTGCCAGCAGCTCAGGACCTGGTGAGCAGTTCTTC | TRBJ2-1 | TRBV5-6 | once | .
CASSLLNREQYF | TGTGCCAGCAGTTTATTGAACCGGGAGCAGTACTTC | TRBJ2-7 | TRBV28 | few | .
CASSAHPTWGTDTQYF | TGTGCCAGCAGCGCGCACCCCACCTGGGGCACAGATACGCAGTATTTT | TRBJ2-3 | TRBV9 | few | .
CASSLVGGGTEAFF | TGTGCCAGCAGCTTAGTAGGGGGTGGGACTGAAGCTTTCTTT | TRBJ1-1 | TRBV7-9 | . | .
CASSSRGGTTILNEQFF | TGTGCCAGCAGTTCTCGGGGGGGGACTACCATTTTGAATGAGCAGTTCTTC | TRBJ2-1 | TRBV6-5 | . | TRBD2
CASSSDGGNQPQHF | TGTGCCAGCAGCTCGGACGGGGGGAATCAGCCCCAGCATTTT | TRBJ1-5 | TRBV7-6 | . | .
CASSPPGHPITDTQYF | TGTGCCAGCAGCCCCCCCGGACACCCAATCACAGATACGCAGTATTTT | TRBJ2-3 | TRBV7-9 | many | .
CASRKIAGGDEQYF | TGTGCCAGCAGGAAGATAGCGGGAGGCGACGAGCAGTACTTC | TRBJ2-7 | TRBV6-1 | . | TRBD2
CSARGLAGDLGEQFF | TGCAGTGCAAGGGGACTAGCGGGAGATCTGGGTGAGCAGTTCTTC | TRBJ2-1 | TRBV20-1 | . | TRBD2
CASSFREGDEQFF | TGTGCCAGCAGCTTCCGGGAGGGCGATGAGCAGTTCTTC | TRBJ2-1 | TRBV7-9 | few | TRBD2
CAWSVDSSTDTQYF | TGTGCCTGGAGTGTGGACTCAAGCACAGATACGCAGTATTTT | TRBJ2-3 | TRBV30 | . | .
CASSAQGTEAFF | TGTGCCAGCAGCGCACAGGGCACTGAAGCTTTCTTT | TRBJ1-1 | TRBV5-5 | many | .
CASSLTSFTGELFF | TGTGCCAGCAGCTTGACGAGCTTCACCGGGGAGCTGTTTTTT | TRBJ2-2 | TRBV5-6 | . | .